Listed below are T cell receptor beta chains from one sample, sequenced in a study of OX40 agonist ivuxolimab in advanced cancers. Libraries were prepared by immunoSEQ multiplex PCR; TCRdb keeps only in-frame clonotypes and omits some of them. The data show 65,000 to 85,000 clones, with about 85% seen just once and 1.5% to 2% held by the top ten. The sequenced sample was CD4+ or CD8+ T cells sorted from blood, obtained in a trial of the OX40 agonist ivuxolimab. The receptors here all came from an adult with an advanced solid tumor such as melanoma, head and neck, liver or kidney cancer. The CDR3 runs from the conserved cysteine through the conserved F or W. Each record gives: V gene, D gene, clone size, J gene, CDR3 DNA, CDR3 protein. D genes are given only for firm matches. Where a row states a size, it is once, few, many or the class of an expanded clone; other rows omit it.

TRBV5-1	TRBD1	.	TRBJ1-4	TGCGCCAGCAGCCGACAGGGAGGGGCACGTAATGAAAAACTGTTTTTT	CASSRQGGARNEKLFF
TRBV4-2	.	few	TRBJ1-6	TGTGCCAGCAGCCAATCCGTAACCGGTGCTTCACCCCTCCACTTT	CASSQSVTGASPLHF
TRBV28	.	few	TRBJ2-7	TGTGCCAGCAGTTTTCAGGGGTCCTACGAGCAGTACTTC	CASSFQGSYEQYF
TRBV10-2	.	.	TRBJ2-2	TGCGCCAGCAGTGAGTCACTCTGGCAGGGAAGTGGCGGGGAGCTGTTTTTT	CASSESLWQGSGGELFF
TRBV7-3	.	.	TRBJ2-3	TGTGCCAGCAGCCCCCAGCAAGGGCGAGGAGATACGCAGTATTTT	CASSPQQGRGDTQYF
TRBV19	.	.	TRBJ2-3	TGTGCCAGTAGTATATATCAGGGAACAGATACGCAGTATTTT	CASSIYQGTDTQYF
TRBV7-2	TRBD2	.	TRBJ2-7	TGTGCCAGCAGCTCGCGGGGGGGTTTAGGTCACGAGCAGTACTTC	CASSSRGGLGHEQYF
TRBV10-3	.	.	TRBJ2-6	TGTGCCATCAGTGAATCTGAGACTGGGGCCAACGTCCTGACTTTC	CAISESETGANVLTF
TRBV5-1	.	.	TRBJ2-1	TGCGCCAGTCGCCGGGCGTCCCTTCCCTACAATGAGCAGTTCTTC	CASRRASLPYNEQFF
TRBV7-3	.	.	TRBJ1-2	TGTGCCAGCAGCTTAACTCAGGGAGCCTTTGGTGGCTACACCTTC	CASSLTQGAFGGYTF
TRBV27	.	.	TRBJ2-5	TGTGCTACTACTACGAGCCGGACCCAGTACTTC	CATTTSRTQYF
TRBV5-6	.	once	TRBJ1-1	TGTGCCAGCAGCCGCGGCGGCCCCACTGAAGCTTTCTTT	CASSRGGPTEAFF
TRBV5-1	.	.	TRBJ2-2	TGCGCCAGCAGCTTGGCCAGGCGGGGACAGACGAACACCGGGGAGCTGTTTTTT	CASSLARRGQTNTGELFF
TRBV5-4	.	.	TRBJ2-5	TGTGCCAGCAGCTTGTTTGATCGAGAGACCCAGTACTTC	CASSLFDRETQYF
TRBV5-1	TRBD2	.	TRBJ2-5	TGCGCCAGCAGTTTCGGACTAGCGGGAGGGGGAGAGACCCAGTACTTC	CASSFGLAGGGETQYF
TRBV5-8	.	once	TRBJ1-2	TGTGCCAGCAGCTTGTTGCCCCAGGGTTTGGGGCGGCCTGGTGGCTACACCTTC	CASSLLPQGLGRPGGYTF
TRBV19	TRBD2	.	TRBJ2-7	TGTGCCAGTAGTACGATTGACGCCGGGGAGGGAGAGCAGTACTTC	CASSTIDAGEGEQYF
TRBV27	.	.	TRBJ1-5	TGTGCCAGCAGTCTTAGACGGTTTGGTAGCAATCAGCCCCAGCATTTT	CASSLRRFGSNQPQHF
TRBV7-3	.	.	TRBJ1-2	TGTGCCAGCAGCCCCGGCGTGGACTATGGCTACACCTTC	CASSPGVDYGYTF
TRBV4-2	.	.	TRBJ2-7	TGTGCCAGCAGCCGCCCTGAGGTGAGGTCGGCCGAGCAGTACTTC	CASSRPEVRSAEQYF
TRBV19	.	.	TRBJ1-5	TGTGCCAGTACCCTCCGGAGAGGGAATCAGCCCCAGCATTTT	CASTLRRGNQPQHF
TRBV11-3	.	.	TRBJ1-1	TGTGCCAGCAGTTACAGCGGGGGCACTGAAGCTTTCTTT	CASSYSGGTEAFF
TRBV29-1	.	.	TRBJ2-5	TGCAGCGTTGTAGTAAGTAGGGAGACCCAGTACTTC	CSVVVSRETQYF
TRBV28	.	.	TRBJ1-2	TGTGCCAGCAGTCGGGCGGGGGGTACAGGGTATGGCTACACCTTC	CASSRAGGTGYGYTF
TRBV19	.	.	TRBJ1-4	TGTGCCAGTAATTTTGGAGCAATGGGGGAAAAACTGTTTTTT	CASNFGAMGEKLFF
TRBV2	.	.	TRBJ2-1	TGTGCCAGCAGTCTCGACAGAAGCCCCTACAATGAGCAGTTCTTC	CASSLDRSPYNEQFF
TRBV5-5	.	.	TRBJ1-1	TGTGCCAGCAGCTTAAAGGACAGGAACACTGAAGCTTTCTTT	CASSLKDRNTEAFF
TRBV7-9	.	.	TRBJ1-1	TGTGCCAGCAGCCGACAGGTGAACACTGAAGCTTTCTTT	CASSRQVNTEAFF
TRBV10-3	TRBD1	few	TRBJ2-1	TGTGCCACGGGACAGGGGAGGGAGGATGAGCAGTTCTTC	CATGQGREDEQFF
TRBV2	.	.	TRBJ1-1	TGTGCCAGCAGCGGTGTGGGGGCAGGCGACACTGAAGCTTTCTTT	CASSGVGAGDTEAFF
TRBV19	.	.	TRBJ1-4	TGTGCCAGTAGTCCCACGAACAGTCAACGAGAACTGTTTTTT	CASSPTNSQRELFF